These 4 T cell receptor beta chains were all obtained from the same sample, sequenced in a study of T cells in Graves' hyperthyroidism and ophthalmopathy. RNA transcripts were the template for amplifying TCR beta CDR3 regions. The primer set for the first-round RT-PCR of the TCR CDR3 was HTBI. TCRdb called the multiplex PCR reads again in MiXCR, with one record for every CDR3 protein. The sample yields hundreds of thousands of distinct CDR3 sequences, 38% seen once. Sequenced material: blood. These receptors all stem from a man aged 18 to 29 with Graves' hyperthyroidism.

In its sample, this clonotype was seen many times. J is TRBJ1-3 and V is TRBV2; D ambiguous. There are 14 residues in the CDR3. Germline CDR1 reads SNHLY; CDR2 reads FYNNEI. V lost 8 bases to trimming and J lost 0 bases, with 11 bases between them. This chain's CDR3 is CASSNTFSGNTIYF. For the CDR3, the DNA is TGTGCCAGCTCCAATACTTTCTCTGGAAACACCATATATTTT.

As to this clonotype: One base away lies a much larger clone, so this may be a sequencing read error. The CDR3 carries no conserved terminal phenylalanine or tryptophan, so it likely arises from a read error. The genes are TRBV7-1 and TRBJ2-5, with TRBD1 identical over 8 bases. TRBV7-1 belongs to the ORF category, with a function that is uncertain. J lost 4 bases, V lost 6 bases, and 13 bases had no gene match. CDR3 length: 16 amino acids. The CDR3, as DNA: TGTGCCAGCAGTCTCGCTGGGACAGGAGTGCGAGAGACCCAGTACCTC. It specifies CASSLAGTGVRETQYL.

The sample holds a few counts of this clonotype. The rearrangement uses TRBV7-8 and TRBJ1-5; D gene uncertain. Trimming stripped 5 bases from V and 1 base from J, with 12 bases between. CDR3 length: 15 residues. Per germline, CDR1 SGHVS and CDR2 FQNEAQ. The CDR3 region has the DNA TGTGCCAGCAGCCGAGGGAGGTTGAGCAATCAGCCCCAGCATTTT. Amino acid sequence: CASSRGRLSNQPQHF.

This clonotype appeared many times. The chain employs TRBV5-1 and TRBJ1-1; possibly TRBD1 for D (6 bases). Germline V gene sequence: CDR1 SGHRS, CDR2 YFSETQ. The V gene lost 2 bases and the J gene lost 1 base, with 9 bases spanning the gap. The CDR3 loop spans 14 amino acids. CDR3 sequence (DNA): TGCGCCAGCAGCTTACAGGGTCGGAACACTGAAGCTTTCTTT. The encoded protein is CASSLQGRNTEAFF.